The 6 T cell receptor beta chains below all came from one sample that was sequenced in a study of blood T cell repertoires in COVID-19 (TCRdb year 2020). The library came from the immunoSEQ multiplex PCR assay. Sourced from immuneACCESS, this table was stored by TCRdb with only in-frame sequences that have V and J called. A share of the clones is absent; for the studies checked, an unresolved V gene accounts for under half, and the remainder has no known explanation. Here the sample has about 250,000 clones; around four fifths occur a single time. Just over 8.5% of the sample rests with the top ten. The sequenced sample was peripheral blood. The receptors originated from a man in his forties with active or convalescent COVID-19.

The genes are TRBV5-4 and TRBJ2-7; the match to TRBD2 covers 10 bases. The CDR3 contains 16 residues. Germline CDR1 and CDR2: SGHNT and YYREEE (reference sequence). V shed 0 bases, J shed 3 bases, and the junction held 6 bases outside the gene matches. The DNA of the CDR3 is TGTGCCAGCAGCTTGGGTCAGGAGCGGGGGGGCTACGAGCAGTACTTC. It codes for CASSLGQERGGYEQYF.

V and J are TRBV5-1 and TRBJ1-2; 7 positions agree with TRBD1. V lost 2 bases, J lost 8 bases, and 12 bases stayed unmatched. The length of the CDR3 is 15 residues. The germline CDR1 and CDR2 sequences are SGHRS and YFSETQ. In DNA form, the CDR3 reads TGCGCCAGCAGCTTTGGGGCGGTGCAGGGGGAAGGCTACACCTTC. Residues: CASSFGAVQGEGYTF.

This clone was observed a handful of times. This chain links TRBV19 with TRBJ2-3; 7 bases are a match to TRBD1. Germline values: CDR1 LNHDA, CDR2 SQIVND (reference sequence). Unmatched junction bases numbered 6, after V lost 5 bases and J lost 1 base. There are 15 residues in the CDR3. CDR3 residues: CASSRQGSRTDTQYF. CDR3 sequence (DNA): TGTGCCAGTAGTCGACAGGGATCTCGCACAGATACGCAGTATTTT.

The rearrangement uses TRBV19 and TRBJ2-3, with 8 bases that match TRBD2. Trimming at V came to 3 bases and at J to 4 bases, leaving 9 bases not matched to a gene. The CDR3 contains 16 residues. Germline V CDR1 and CDR2: LNHDA, SQIVND (reference sequence). In DNA, the CDR3 is TGTGCCAGTAGTATGGGGAGGAGCGGGAGCCCAGATACGCAGTATTTT. The encoded protein is CASSMGRSGSPDTQYF.

The CDR3 sequence: CAWGGLAQQADTQYF. In DNA form, the CDR3 reads TGTGCCTGGGGGGGACTAGCCCAACAGGCAGATACGCAGTATTTT. The chain employs TRBV30 and TRBJ2-3; 9 bases align to TRBD2. CDR1 is GTSNPN, CDR2 SVGIG, per germline (reference sequence). CDR3 size: 15 residues. Germline trimming cut 5 bases from V and 4 bases from J; bases unmatched to any gene: 10.

This clone appeared a few times. The DNA for the CDR3 is TGTGCCAGTAGCGAAGCAGGGGACAGGGGCTACACCTTC. Amino acids: CASSEAGDRGYTF. V gene TRBV19 combines with J gene TRBJ1-2; 8 bases fit TRBD1. CDR1 is LNHDA, CDR2 SQIVND, per germline (reference sequence). The CDR3 totals 13 residues. Losses at the gene ends were 6 bases for V and 8 bases for J; bases not matched to a gene: 8.